Each of the 26 T cell receptor beta chains below was sequenced from the same sample in a study of early T cells in non-severe SARS-CoV-2 infection. TCRdb ran MiXCR on the 5' RACE reads and lists one entry per CDR3 protein. The sample records about 70,000 distinct CDR3 sequences, about 5% being singletons. The specimen comprised whole blood, sampled at baseline. These receptors were obtained from an adult who was a healthcare worker with PCR-confirmed SARS-CoV-2 infection or an uninfected control (not recorded which).

This clonotype has ten or more counts. The chain employs TRBV27 and TRBJ1-1; D might be TRBD1 (5 bases). CDR3 size: 13 residues. The germline gives CDR1 MNHEY, CDR2 SMNVEV (reference sequence). Trimming left V 1 base short and J 6 bases short, with 9 bases between. This CDR3 reads CASSLWGFSEAFF. The CDR3 nucleotides are TGTGCCAGCAGTTTATGGGGGTTCTCTGAAGCTTTCTTT.

This clonotype was recorded many times. This CDR3 reads CASSSGGFTDTQYF. CDR3 in DNA: TGTGCCAGCAGCTCAGGAGGGTTCACAGATACGCAGTATTTT. The chain has TRBV7-3 and TRBJ2-3; D is perhaps TRBD2 (6 bases). Germline CDR1 and CDR2: SGHTA and FQGTGA. The CDR3 runs to 14 residues. V was trimmed by 4 bases and J by 2 bases, leaving 10 bases between them.

This clonotype was detected only a few times. The chain joins TRBV7-8 to TRBJ1-1; maybe TRBD1 (5 bases). Between the trimmed V and J ends, which lost 5 bases and 4 bases, there was a span of 17 bases. CDR3 length equals 15 residues. Per the germline V gene, CDR1 is SGHVS and CDR2 is FQNEAQ. CDR3 DNA: TGTGCCAGCAGCCCACGTACGGGGCGAGGCACTGAAGCTTTCTTT. The encoded protein is CASSPRTGRGTEAFF.

This clonotype was counted ten times or more. The rearrangement uses TRBV20-1 and TRBJ2-1; weak D call: TRBD2 (6 bases). The V gene lost 0 bases and the J gene lost 2 bases, with 11 bases spanning the gap. Germline CDR1 and CDR2: DFQATT and SNEGSKA (reference sequence). The CDR3 totals 15 residues. DNA for the CDR3: TGCAGTGCTAGAGATTCGAGGGAGGCCTACAATGAGCAGTTCTTC. It codes for CSARDSREAYNEQFF.

In this sample, this clonotype turned up a few times. This chain joins TRBV6-5 and TRBJ2-7, with 7 bases aligning to TRBD2. Per germline, CDR1 MNHEY and CDR2 SVGAGI. The CDR3 totals 15 residues. The V segment lost 6 bases and the J segment 6 bases; nucleotides outside the gene matches: 14. The chain's CDR3 is CASRNKRESLLEQYF. For the CDR3, the DNA is TGTGCCAGCAGAAACAAGCGGGAAAGCCTCCTCGAGCAGTACTTC.

This clonotype was recorded at least ten times. This rearrangement joins TRBV6-6 to TRBJ1-2, with D perhaps matching TRBD1 (5 bases). Germline loops: CDR1 MNHNY, CDR2 SVGAGI (reference sequence). This CDR3 spans 16 amino acids. V was cut by 0 bases and J by 2 bases, with 13 bases left in between. DNA of the CDR3: TGTGCCAGCAGTTACTCGACAGTCCCGTCAAACTATGGCTACACCTTC. Translating it yields CASSYSTVPSNYGYTF.

This clonotype appeared a few times. The J gene is TRBJ1-5, the V gene TRBV28, with a possible D match to TRBD1 (6 bases). The germline V gene encodes CDR1 MDHEN and CDR2 SYDVKM. This CDR3 comprises 16 residues. Trimming cost V 5 bases and J 4 bases, with 18 bases left between them. The CDR3, as DNA: TGTGCCAGCAGTGCTACAGGGACCTTATTGAATCAGCCCCAGCATTTT. It translates to CASSATGTLLNQPQHF.

In its sample, this clonotype was seen a few times. The rearrangement uses TRBV5-1 and TRBJ2-7; 8 bases agree with TRBD2. The CDR3 has 14 amino acids. The germline gives CDR1 SGHRS, CDR2 YFSETQ. The ends lost 4 bases at V and 6 bases at J; junction bases unmatched: 9. DNA of the CDR3: TGCGCCAGCAGCACCACTAGCGGAGGGGGCGAGCAGTACTTC. Translated, it gives CASSTTSGGGEQYF.

In its sample, this clonotype was seen many times. This chain connects TRBV7-2 to TRBJ2-2; D gene uncertain. Germline CDR1 and CDR2: SGHTA and FQGNSA. CDR3 length equals 12 residues. V gave up 5 bases and J gave up 2 bases, with 3 bases separating them. This chain's CDR3 is CASSINTGELFF. The DNA for the CDR3 is TGTGCCAGCAGCATAAACACCGGGGAGCTGTTTTTT.

This sequence joins TRBV30 and TRBJ2-2, with 9 bases lining up with TRBD2. CDR3 length: 17 residues. Germline V gives CDR1 GTSNPN, CDR2 SVGIG (reference sequence). V gave up 5 bases and J gave up 1 base; unmatched junction bases: 11. The CDR3 loop reads CAWLGLARNMNTGELFF. The CDR3 DNA follows: TGTGCCTGGCTCGGACTAGCGAGAAACATGAACACCGGGGAGCTGTTTTTT.

In this sample, this clonotype turned up many times. V gene TRBV3-1 combines with J gene TRBJ2-7, with D unresolved. This CDR3 comprises 14 residues. The ends were cut back, 6 bases at V and 0 bases at J, with 12 bases in the middle. Germline CDR1 is LGHDT and CDR2 is YNNKEL (reference sequence). CDR3 nucleotide sequence: TGTGCCAGCAGGAGGACGGCAGACTCCTACGAGCAGTACTTC. Its translation is CASRRTADSYEQYF.

The chain couples TRBV11-3 to TRBJ1-3; TRBD1 might be the D (5 bases). Germline CDR1 reads SGHNT; CDR2 reads YENEEA. The CDR3 has 15 amino acids. Trimming removed 5 bases at V and 0 bases at J, with 11 bases between. The CDR3 coding sequence is TGTGCCAGCAGCACGTCCGGGGGCTCTGGAAACACCATATATTTT. Translation: CASSTSGGSGNTIYF. Combining the CDR3 with reference TRBV11-3 and TRBJ1-3 gives the whole variable domain EAGVVQSPRYKIIEKKQPVAFWCNPISGHNTLYWYLQNLGQGPELLIRYENEEAVDDSQLPKDRFSAERLKGVDSTLKIQPAELGDSAVYLCASSTSGGSGNTIYFGEGSWLTVV.

This clonotype was seen repeatedly, ten times or more. This sequence joins TRBV7-9 and TRBJ1-2, with D perhaps TRBD1 (5 bases). This CDR3 has 13 amino acids. From germline, CDR1 is SEHNR and CDR2 FQNEAQ (reference sequence). Trimming removed 4 bases at V and 4 bases at J, with 10 bases between. The CDR3 DNA reads TGTGCCAGCAGCTCAACAGGCCCCTATGGCTACACCTTC. This encodes CASSSTGPYGYTF.

The J gene is TRBJ1-1, the V gene TRBV3-1, with no clear D. V lost 0 bases, J lost 6 bases, and 8 bases lay in between. The CDR3 sequence is 13 residues long. Germline V gene lookup returns CDR1 LGHDT and CDR2 YNNKEL (reference sequence). The CDR3 DNA is TGTGCCAGCAGCCAAGAGCCGGGAGCTGAAGCTTTCTTT. Translated: CASSQEPGAEAFF. Combining the CDR3 with reference TRBV3-1 and TRBJ1-1 gives the whole variable domain DTAVSQTPKYLVTQMGNDKSIKCEQNLGHDTMYWYKQDSKKFLKIMFSYNNKELIINETVPNRFSPKSPDKAHLNLHINSLELGDSAVYFCASSQEPGAEAFFGQGTRLTVV.

There are a few counts of this clonotype. The chain combines TRBV15 with TRBJ2-5; D possibly corresponds to TRBD2 (6 bases). The V and J ends lost 0 bases and 4 bases respectively, with 9 bases between them. Germline-derived CDR1 and CDR2 are LNHNV and YYDKDF (reference sequence). The CDR3 has 14 residues. CDR3 DNA: TGTGCCACCAGCAGAGATGGGGGAGGAGAGACCCAGTACTTC. It specifies CATSRDGGGETQYF.

This clonotype was counted at least ten times. This chain links TRBV7-9 with TRBJ2-7, with TRBD1 identical over 7 bases. Per the germline V gene, CDR1 is SEHNR and CDR2 is FQNEAQ (reference sequence). This CDR3 is built from 12 residues. After removal of 5 bases from V and 5 bases from J, the junction contained 3 bases not matched to a gene. In nucleotides, the CDR3 is TGTGCCAGCAGCCCCACAGGGGACGAGCAGTACTTC. Translating it yields CASSPTGDEQYF.

This sequence joins TRBV2 and TRBJ2-1; D gene uncertain. Germline V gene sequence: CDR1 SNHLY, CDR2 FYNNEI. This CDR3 is 10 amino acids long. V lost 7 bases, J lost 6 bases, and 4 bases lay in between. CDR3: CASKPNEQFF. The CDR3 region has the DNA TGTGCCAGCAAGCCCAATGAGCAGTTCTTC.

This rearrangement joins TRBV6-6 to TRBJ1-2; TRBD1 agrees at 8 bases. The germline CDR1 and CDR2 sequences are MNHNY and SVGAGI (reference sequence). The CDR3 has 16 residues. Trimming at V came to 0 bases and at J to 3 bases, leaving 6 bases not matched to a gene. The CDR3 nucleotides read TGTGCCAGCAGTTACTCGCAGCAGGGGGCGGACTATGGCTACACCTTC. Protein: CASSYSQQGADYGYTF.

This clonotype was seen repeatedly, ten times or more. The rearrangement joins TRBV7-2 to TRBJ1-5; tentatively, D is TRBD1 (5 bases). Germline assignment: CDR1 SGHTA and CDR2 FQGNSA. The CDR3 is 14 amino acids. Trimming took off 5 bases at V and 2 bases at J, with 10 bases between the two ends. The CDR3 sequence: CASSLGAGNQPQHF. The CDR3 DNA is TGTGCCAGCAGCCTAGGGGCGGGCAATCAGCCCCAGCATTTT.

This clonotype was observed many times. The genes are TRBV29-1 and TRBJ1-1, with 11 bases fitting TRBD1. CDR3 length: 14 residues. After removal of 2 bases from V and 6 bases from J, the junction contained 5 bases not matched to a gene. CDR1 is SQVTM, CDR2 ANQGSEA, per germline. In DNA, the CDR3 is TGCAGCGTTGAAAAAGGGACAGGGGGTCCTGAAGCTTTCTTT. It codes for CSVEKGTGGPEAFF.

This clonotype was picked up many times. The rearrangement links TRBV29-1 to TRBJ1-1, with 7 bases matching TRBD1. J lost 2 bases, V lost 6 bases, and 6 bases had no gene match. The CDR3 loop spans 13 amino acids. Germline lookup yields CDR1 SQVTM and CDR2 ANQGSEA. The CDR3 nucleotides are TGCAGCGTCGAACAGGGGTTCAACACTGAAGCTTTCTTT. It is translated as CSVEQGFNTEAFF.

Ten or more counts support this clonotype. This chain connects TRBV11-2 to TRBJ1-1; a weak D match, TRBD1 (5 bases). The CDR3 contains 15 residues. V lost 1 base and J 3 bases, leaving 12 bases between the germline ends. Germline-derived CDR1 and CDR2 are SGHAT and FQNNGV. The CDR3 here is CASSLVSREDTEAFF. DNA for the CDR3: TGTGCCAGCAGCTTAGTCAGCAGGGAGGACACTGAAGCTTTCTTT.

The chain links TRBV4-1 to TRBJ2-7; TRBD1 agrees at 10 bases. The trim removed 3 bases at V and 5 bases at J, leaving 4 bases unmatched. CDR3 length: 14 residues. CDR1 and CDR2 from the germline V gene are MGHRA and YSYEKL. CDR3 nucleotide sequence: TGCGCCAGCAGCCAGATGGGACAGGGGAACGAGCAGTACTTC. It specifies CASSQMGQGNEQYF.

This clonotype was observed many times. The chain couples TRBV30 to TRBJ1-1; D is unclear. The CDR3 runs 12 residues. The V end lost 3 bases, the J end lost 1 base, and 6 bases lay between the germline ends. Germline loops: CDR1 GTSNPN, CDR2 SVGIG (reference sequence). CDR3 sequence (DNA): TGTGCCTGGAGAATCAGGAACACTGAAGCTTTCTTT. Encoded protein: CAWRIRNTEAFF.

The chain joins TRBV5-1 to TRBJ1-5; TRBD1 might be the D (5 bases). The germline V gene encodes CDR1 SGHRS and CDR2 YFSETQ. V dropped 9 bases and J dropped 6 bases, with 10 bases sitting between them. The CDR3 spans 11 residues. DNA of the CDR3: TGCGCCACCCCGGGGGTTCAGCCCCAGCATTTT. This codes for CATPGVQPQHF. Combining the CDR3 with reference TRBV5-1 and TRBJ1-5 gives the whole variable domain KAGVTQTPRYLIKTRGQQVTLSCSPISGHRSVSWYQQTPGQGLQFLFEYFSETQRNKGNFPGRFSGRQFSNSRSEMNVSTLELGDSALYLCATPGVQPQHFGDGTRLSIL.

This clonotype was recorded at least ten times. V gene TRBV19 combines with J gene TRBJ2-3, with D possibly matching TRBD1 (6 bases). Trimming took 5 bases from V and 4 from J, leaving 19 bases between them. Germline CDR1 LNHDA, CDR2 SQIVND (reference sequence). The CDR3 has 16 residues. CDR3 nucleotides: TGTGCCAGTAGTGCCGCCCCACAGGGAAGGGCAGATACGCAGTATTTT. Amino acid sequence: CASSAAPQGRADTQYF.